This T cell receptor (beta chain) was captured in a study of T cell repertoires in cytomegalovirus infection. In the study overall: Recently identified HLA-C-restricted CMV epitopes were used, and well-studied HLA-B-restricted CMV epitopes were used as well.

CDR1 and CDR2 (germline): MNHNY, SVGAGI (reference sequence). The V and J ends lost 2 bases and 7 bases respectively, with 9 bases between them. The CDR3 totals 13 residues. A note on this clonotype: Its specificity is unknown.

MiXCR was run by TCRdb on the reads, yielding one entry per CDR3 protein. In the table there are fewer than 650,000 distinct CDR3 sequences, under 45% of which are singletons. Study results and limitations: Cumulative public TCR beta family frequency identified carriers of CMV plus the relevant HLA.

V gene TRBV6-6 combines with J gene TRBJ1-5; D unresolved. The sequence came from a human donor in good health (CMV status not recorded). Some clones in this sample may be carry-over from other donors' samples. Sequenced material: cultured PBMCs, taken from culture after CMV antigen stimulation. The CDR3 protein is CASSYAGRQPQHF. The CDR3 nucleotides read TGTGCCAGCAGTTACGCAGGCAGACAGCCCCAGCATTTT.